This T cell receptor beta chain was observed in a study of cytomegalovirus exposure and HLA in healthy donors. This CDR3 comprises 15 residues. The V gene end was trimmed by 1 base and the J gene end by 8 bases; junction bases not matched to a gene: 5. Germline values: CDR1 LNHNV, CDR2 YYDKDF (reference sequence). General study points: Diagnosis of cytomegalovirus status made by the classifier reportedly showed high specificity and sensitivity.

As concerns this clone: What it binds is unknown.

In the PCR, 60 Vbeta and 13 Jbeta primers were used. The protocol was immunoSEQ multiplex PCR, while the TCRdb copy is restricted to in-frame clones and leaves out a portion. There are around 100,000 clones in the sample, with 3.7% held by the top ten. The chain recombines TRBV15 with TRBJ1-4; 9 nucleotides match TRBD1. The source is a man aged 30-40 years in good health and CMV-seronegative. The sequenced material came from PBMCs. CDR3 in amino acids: CATSRAGTGREKLFF. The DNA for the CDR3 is TGTGCCACCAGCAGAGCCGGGACAGGGAGGGAAAAACTGTTTTTT.